This T cell receptor (beta chain) stems from a study of T-cell reconstitution after alpha-beta-depleted transplantation in children. The ends were cut back, 5 bases at V and 5 bases at J, with 21 bases in the middle. This CDR3 spans 15 amino acids. Per the germline V gene, CDR1 is DFQATT and CDR2 is SNEGSKA (reference sequence). The TCRbeta library incorporated unique molecular identifiers. TCRdb processed the PCR reads anew with MiXCR; each CDR3 protein has one entry. Of about 510,000 distinct CDR3 sequences listed, about an eighth were seen once; the top ten hold 13% to 15%. The chain links TRBV20-1 to TRBJ2-5; perhaps TRBD2 as D (6 bases). This clonotype was sampled from a female patient aged 2 to 10 who had a stem cell transplant for aplastic anemia, so the T cells may come from the graft donor. This specimen consisted of PBMCs, mostly from graft donor cells, obtained 180 days after TCRalphabeta/CD19-depleted stem cell transplant. The CDR3 coding sequence is TGCAGTGCTCCAATCGGCGGGAAGGGTAGGGAGACCCAGTACTTC. As protein: CSAPIGGKGRETQYF.